The clone carrying this TCR beta chain was seen a few times. Its antigen is not known. This sample also contains other DNA sequences that code for the same CDR3. Trimming removed 4 bases at V and 4 bases at J, with 13 bases between. Germline-derived CDR1 and CDR2 are MDHEN and SYDVKM. The length of the CDR3 is 14 residues. An approximately 200 ng quantity of DNA, 25,000 to 30,000 T cell genomes, went into the sorted-subset replicate PCRs. Original analysis: Filtering differed since immunoSEQ provided only junctions, with no quality scores. Assay: immunoSEQ multiplex PCR; the TCRdb copy retains only in-frame clones and omits some. V, J and clone size are those of that table, while D and trimming were read from the DNA. There are over a million clones in the sample; approximately 78% occur only once, and 0.5% to 0.65% lies in the top ten. This specimen belongs to a study of shared clonotypes between healthy human individuals.

Findings and limits, study-wide: Rarefaction indicated that sorted-subset sequencing remained incomplete although depth was large. In general, naive subsets displayed greater estimated richness than memory subsets did.

Sequencing input: memory CD4+ T cells from PBMCs. This sample's subset: CD45RA-negative fraction. This receptor was obtained from a man younger than 35 in good health. Some clones in this sample may be carry-over from other donors' samples. The rearrangement uses TRBV28 and TRBJ1-2, with a possible D match to TRBD1 (5 bases). The CDR3 DNA follows: TGTGCCAGCAGTTATCTTCGGGGGGGCTATGGCTACACCTTC. Encoded protein: CASSYLRGGYGYTF.